This T cell receptor (beta chain) stems from a study of cytomegalovirus exposure and HLA in healthy donors. Overall study results and limits: Fewer N-insertions than the roughly 670-donor mean were reportedly shown by an Asian-associated ancestry cluster in a later analysis.

Primers included in the PCR were 60 Vbeta and 13 Jbeta primers. Sequenced by immunoSEQ multiplex PCR; TCRdb stores in-frame clones only, minus some. The sample contains roughly 120,000 clones, about 73% of which appear only once. The CDR3 contains 15 residues. The V gene's germline CDR1 is MNHNS and CDR2 SASEGT. V shed 4 bases and J shed 1 base, with 11 bases lying between them. As for the donors, each was a healthy bone marrow donor. Regarding this clone: The antigen is not known.

The sequencing sample was made of PBMCs. This chain connects TRBV6-1 to TRBJ1-5; TRBD1 is a possible D gene (6 bases). The TCR originated in a woman aged 45-65 years in good health and CMV-seropositive. The CDR3, as DNA: TGTGCCAGCAGTGTAGGACAGACAAGCAATCAGCCCCAGCATTTT. Protein product: CASSVGQTSNQPQHF.